This record looks at one TCR beta chain sequence and its context. With random hexamers, reverse transcription was performed on roughly 0.5 to 1 ug of RNA. MiXCR was run by TCRdb on the immunoSEQ multiplex PCR reads, yielding one entry per CDR3 protein. The repertoire holds about 130,000 distinct CDR3 sequences, with 91% as singletons. This specimen belongs to a study of CD8 T cells in Susac syndrome. CDR1 is LGHNA, CDR2 YSLEER, per germline. The CDR3 extends over 14 amino acids. V was trimmed by 2 bases and J by 6 bases, leaving 13 bases between them. Sequencing input: CD8+ T cells from PBMCs. The genes are TRBV4-3 and TRBJ1-1; D unresolved. The sequence came from a human donor with multiple sclerosis. The CDR3 region is CASSQLWKDAEAFF. The CDR3 DNA follows: TGCGCCAGCAGCCAACTCTGGAAGGACGCTGAAGCTTTCTTT.